The 25 T cell receptor beta chains below come from one sample, sequenced in a study of molecular identifiers for immune sequencing clone quantification. In TCRdb, the PCR reads were re-called with MiXCR into one record per CDR3 protein. The sample consists of roughly 630,000 distinct CDR3 sequences, about 25% of them appearing once. Sequencing was performed on naive CD8+ T cells from blood, with Jurkat cell RNA spiked in. As to subset: FACS-sorted CD8+CD4-CCR7+CD45RA+ naive T cells. The receptors shown here come from a human donor in good health. Some libraries in this study had Jurkat cell RNA spiked in.

The chain carries TRBV5-6 and TRBJ1-4, with 10 bases aligning to TRBD1. There are 15 residues in the CDR3. V lost 1 base to trimming and J lost 8 bases; unmatched junction nucleotides: 5. Germline CDR1 and CDR2: SGHDT and YYEEEE. The CDR3 protein is CASSLTGDRGEKLFF. Written as DNA, the CDR3 is TGTGCCAGCAGCTTGACCGGGGACAGGGGCGAAAAACTGTTTTTT.

Remarks on this clonotype: One base away lies a much larger clone, so this may be a sequencing read error. The chain links TRBV5-5 to TRBJ1-1; the match to TRBD1 covers 10 bases. The V gene's germline CDR1 is SGHKS and CDR2 YYEKEE (reference sequence). The CDR3 has 14 amino acids. CDR3 nucleotides: TGTGCCAGCAGCCCGGACAGGGGGAGCACTGAAACTTTCTTT. Translation gives CASSPDRGSTETFF. Variable domain in full (rest from reference TRBV5-5 and TRBJ1-1): DAGVTQSPTHLIKTRGQQVTLRCSPISGHKSVSWYQQVLGQGPQFIFQYYEKEERGRGNFPDRFSARQFPNYSSELNVNALLLGDSALYLCASSPDRGSTETFFGQGTRLTVV.

There are a few counts of this clonotype. The chain joins TRBV6-5 to TRBJ2-5; D is perhaps TRBD1 (7 bases). The CDR3 is made up of 15 amino acids. Trimming took 2 bases from V and 1 from J, leaving 11 bases between them. Looked up from germline, CDR1 is MNHEY and CDR2 is SVGAGI. CDR3 residues: CASSYGGTAQETQYF. The DNA of the CDR3 is TGTGCCAGCAGTTACGGGGGGACAGCCCAAGAGACCCAGTACTTC.

This clonotype occurred many times. CDR3 sequence: CASSKTGTVTYEQYF. The CDR3 region has the DNA TGTGCCAGCAGCAAAACCGGGACTGTTACCTACGAGCAGTACTTC. The chain uses TRBV6-2 or TRBV6-3 and TRBJ2-7; perhaps TRBD2 as D (6 bases). V shed 6 bases and J shed 2 bases, with 17 bases lying between them. This CDR3 is 15 amino acids long. Germline V gene lookup returns CDR1 MNHEY and CDR2 SVGEGT.

About this clonotype itself: One base away lies a much larger clone, so this may be a sequencing read error. CDR3 DNA sequence: TGTGCCAGCAGCATCTACCCGGGACAGGGAACCACTGAAGCTTTCTTT. Amino acids: CASSIYPGQGTTEAFF. V is TRBV13 and J is TRBJ1-1; 9 bases are a match to TRBD1. The CDR3 is 16 residues long. V lost 5 bases to trimming and J lost 4 bases; unmatched junction nucleotides: 11. The germline V gene has CDR1 PRHDT and CDR2 FYEKMQ (reference sequence). Full variable domain (outside the CDR3, taken from reference TRBV13 and TRBJ1-1): AAGVIQSPRHLIKEKRETATLKCYPIPRHDTVYWYQQGPGQDPQFLISFYEKMQSDKGSIPDRFSAQQFSDYHSELNMSSLELGDSALYFCASSIYPGQGTTEAFFGQGTRLTVV.

The chain couples TRBV27 to TRBJ2-1; tentatively, D is TRBD1 (6 bases). The CDR3 contains 12 residues. Trimming took off 2 bases at V and 10 bases at J, with 9 bases between the two ends. Germline CDR1 and CDR2: MNHEY and SMNVEV (reference sequence). The CDR3 region is CASSLQGSEQFF. The CDR3 nucleotides are TGTGCCAGCAGTTTACAGGGGTCGGAGCAGTTCTTC.

There are many counts of this clonotype. The rearrangement joins TRBV12-3 or TRBV12-4 to TRBJ1-2; no definite D call. The CDR3 loop spans 14 amino acids. The V end was cut by 2 bases, the J end by 3 bases, with 10 bases between. This CDR3 is CASSLSNIYYGYTF. Written as DNA, the CDR3 is TGTGCCAGCAGTTTATCTAACATATACTATGGCTACACCTTC.

The J gene is TRBJ2-7, the V gene TRBV5-1; the match to TRBD2 covers 7 bases. Germline-derived CDR1 and CDR2 are SGHRS and YFSETQ. CDR3 length: 14 amino acids. V lost 6 bases and J lost 2; bases outside the gene matches: 8. The CDR3 sequence: CASNVGGSTYEQYF. In nucleotides, the CDR3 is TGCGCCAGCAATGTGGGAGGGAGTACCTACGAGCAGTACTTC.

This clonotype has at least ten counts. The chain uses TRBV12-3 or TRBV12-4 and TRBJ2-3; 7 bases are a match to TRBD1. The CDR3 totals 17 residues. Losses at the gene ends were 3 bases for V and 2 bases for J; bases not matched to a gene: 11. Written as DNA, the CDR3 is TGTGCCAGCAGTTTTTTTTTCGGGACAGCGACCACAGATACGCAGTATTTT. Translated: CASSFFFGTATTDTQYF.

There are a few counts of this clonotype. The CDR3 region is CASSVGGGNYEQYF. The CDR3 nucleotides read TGTGCCAGCAGCGTAGGCGGGGGAAACTACGAGCAGTACTTC. This chain uses TRBV9 with TRBJ2-7, with 7 bases matching TRBD2. Looked up from germline, CDR1 is SGDLS and CDR2 is YYNGEE. The ends lost 0 bases at V and 3 bases at J; junction bases unmatched: 3. The CDR3 sequence is 14 residues long.

V usage is TRBV5-6 and J usage is TRBJ2-7; 9 bases align to TRBD1. The CDR3 length is 15 residues. The V gene's germline CDR1 is SGHDT and CDR2 YYEEEE. V lost 4 bases to trimming and J lost 5 bases; unmatched junction nucleotides: 10. The CDR3 coding sequence is TGTGCCAGCAGCGAAACAGGGGGCAAGTTACACGAGCAGTACTTC. This translates into CASSETGGKLHEQYF. The variable domain in full, completed from reference TRBV5-6 and TRBJ2-7, reads DAGVTQSPTHLIKTRGQQVTLRCSPKSGHDTVSWYQQALGQGPQFIFQYYEEEERQRGNFPDRFSGHQFPNYSSELNVNALLLGDSALYLCASSETGGKLHEQYFGPGTRLTVT.

About this clonotype itself: This may be a read error: a much more frequent sequence differs by one nucleotide. The J gene is TRBJ2-3, the V gene TRBV19; the match to TRBD2 covers 10 bases. CDR3 size: 15 residues. Per germline, CDR1 LNHDA and CDR2 SQIVND (reference sequence). Written as DNA, the CDR3 is TGTGCCAGTAATATAGCGGGAGGTGGTGCGGATACGCAGTATTTT. It translates to CASNIAGGGADTQYF.

The gene calls are TRBV10-2 and TRBJ2-5, with TRBD2 matching over 8 bases. V lost 6 bases to trimming and J lost 6 bases; unmatched junction nucleotides: 12. Germline loops: CDR1 WSHSY, CDR2 SAAADI. There are 15 residues in the CDR3. The CDR3: CASSRDGGAVKTQYF. CDR3 DNA: TGCGCCAGCAGCAGGGACGGGGGGGCGGTGAAGACCCAGTACTTC.

This clonotype was seen ten or more times. The chain recombines TRBV5-1 with TRBJ2-7, with TRBD1 matching 10 bases. With V trimmed by 0 bases and J by 3 bases, 3 bases remained unmatched. Germline-derived CDR1 and CDR2 are SGHRS and YFSETQ. The CDR3 loop spans 15 amino acids. The CDR3 protein is CASSLGQGARYEQYF. The DNA for the CDR3 is TGCGCCAGCAGCTTGGGACAGGGGGCGCGCTACGAGCAGTACTTC.

Comment on this clonotype: With a much larger clone just one base away, this may be a read error. The chain has TRBV6-2 or TRBV6-3 and TRBJ2-4; no reliable D call. Looked up from germline, CDR1 is MNHEY and CDR2 is SVGEGT. CDR3 length: 12 residues. CDR3 nucleotide sequence: TGTGCCAGCTCAGTGCCCGGAAACATTCTGTACTTC. Amino acids: CASSVPGNILYF.

V and J are TRBV4-1 and TRBJ2-5; possibly TRBD1 for D (5 bases). The CDR3 spans 17 residues. CDR1 MGHRA and CDR2 YSYEKL come from the germline V gene. The ends were cut back, 0 bases at V and 7 bases at J, with 21 bases in the middle. The CDR3 here is CASSQEPNVQGYGTQYF. The CDR3 DNA reads TGCGCCAGCAGCCAAGAGCCCAACGTTCAGGGTTATGGGACCCAGTACTTC.

This clonotype was observed a handful of times. This chain joins TRBV7-9 and TRBJ2-4; D may be TRBD1 (6 bases). The V gene lost 5 bases and the J gene lost 6 bases, with 17 bases spanning the gap. Germline CDR1 SEHNR, CDR2 FQNEAQ (reference sequence). This CDR3 is built from 15 residues. This CDR3 is CASSTRTAWGNIQYF. CDR3 in DNA: TGTGCCAGCAGCACGAGGACAGCTTGGGGAAACATTCAGTACTTC.

This chain joins TRBV19 and TRBJ2-3, with TRBD2 matching 8 bases. The J segment lost 6 bases and the V segment lost 3 bases, leaving 11 bases of the junction unmatched. The length of the CDR3 is 16 residues. Germline V gene lookup returns CDR1 LNHDA and CDR2 SQIVND (reference sequence). CDR3 protein: CASSIFGGGFLDTQYF. CDR3 DNA sequence: TGTGCCAGTAGTATTTTCGGGGGGGGTTTTTTGGATACGCAGTATTTT.

This clonotype was counted only a few times. The chain is built from TRBV27 and TRBJ1-4; unclear D gene. V lost 1 base, J lost 4 bases, and 7 bases lay in between. The V gene's germline CDR1 is MNHEY and CDR2 SMNVEV (reference sequence). This CDR3 contains 14 residues. As DNA, the CDR3 is TGTGCCAGCAGTTTATGGACCGGTAATGAAAAACTGTTTTTT. It yields the protein CASSLWTGNEKLFF.

On this clonotype itself: This sequence may be a read error, since a much larger clone differs from it by one base. The J gene is TRBJ2-1, the V gene TRBV28, with D maybe TRBD2 (5 bases). V shed 5 bases and J shed 9 bases, with 14 bases lying between them. Germline lookup yields CDR1 MDHEN and CDR2 SYDVKM. There are 13 residues in the CDR3. The CDR3 sequence: CASSPPPGSEQFF. The CDR3 region has the DNA TGTGCCAGCAGTCCCCCCCCGGGGAGTGAGCAGTTCTTC.

This clonotype was detected only a few times. Since a much larger clone is just one base distant, this may be a read error. No conserved phenylalanine or tryptophan ends this CDR3, so it is likely a read error. This chain links TRBV4-3 with TRBJ1-5, with D perhaps TRBD1 (5 bases). The CDR3 totals 13 residues. V dropped 0 bases and J dropped 7 bases, with 7 bases sitting between them. The germline gives CDR1 LGHNA, CDR2 YSLEER. The CDR3, as DNA: TGCGCCAGCAGCCAAGATCGGGGGCAGCCCCAGCATCTT. As protein: CASSQDRGQPQHL.

This clonotype was counted many times. This chain links TRBV6-5 with TRBJ1-1, with D tentatively TRBD1 (6 bases). Germline-derived CDR1 and CDR2 are MNHEY and SVGAGI. The CDR3 contains 14 residues. V was clipped by 0 bases and J by 6 bases, with 11 bases between them. The CDR3, as DNA: TGTGCCAGCAGTTACTCCCAGGGGTCCCCTGAAGCTTTCTTT. It specifies CASSYSQGSPEAFF.

This clonotype has ten or more counts. The chain is built from TRBV7-9 and TRBJ2-3; 13 bases match TRBD2. V dropped 5 bases and J dropped 4; count of bases not matched to a gene: 6. The CDR3 sequence is 16 residues long. Germline loops: CDR1 SEHNR, CDR2 FQNEAQ (reference sequence). The CDR3 sequence is CASSQGLAGSPDTQYF. CDR3 coding DNA: TGTGCCAGCAGCCAGGGACTAGCGGGATCACCAGATACGCAGTATTTT.

The table lists this clonotype with a few counts. The gene calls are TRBV20-1 and TRBJ2-7; D gene ambiguous. Trimming left V 1 base short and J 9 bases short, with 10 bases between. CDR1 is DFQATT and CDR2 is SNEGSKA in the germline V gene (reference sequence). CDR3 length: 11 residues. The CDR3 reads CSARGDLGQYF. The CDR3 DNA reads as TGCAGTGCTAGAGGAGACCTCGGGCAGTACTTC.

About this clonotype: A read error may explain this, as a much larger clone is one base away. This chain connects TRBV2 to TRBJ2-7, with D possibly matching TRBD2 (5 bases). CDR1 and CDR2 from the germline V gene are SNHLY and FYNNEI. The CDR3 runs 11 residues. The CDR3 spells CASSEGDGINF. The DNA for the CDR3 is TGTGCCAGCAGTGAGGGCGACGGGATAAACTTC.